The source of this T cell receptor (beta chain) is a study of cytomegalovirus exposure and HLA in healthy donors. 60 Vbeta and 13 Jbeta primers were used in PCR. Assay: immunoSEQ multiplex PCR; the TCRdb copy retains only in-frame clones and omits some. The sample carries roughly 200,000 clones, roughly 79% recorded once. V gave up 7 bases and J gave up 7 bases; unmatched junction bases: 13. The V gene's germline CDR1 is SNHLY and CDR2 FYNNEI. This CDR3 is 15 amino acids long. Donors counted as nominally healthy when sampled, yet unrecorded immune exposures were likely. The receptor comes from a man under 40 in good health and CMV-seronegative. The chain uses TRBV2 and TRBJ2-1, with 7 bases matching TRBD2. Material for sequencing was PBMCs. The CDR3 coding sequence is TGTGCCAGCATCCTCCGGCTAGCGGTAACAAATGAGCAGTTCTTC. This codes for CASILRLAVTNEQFF. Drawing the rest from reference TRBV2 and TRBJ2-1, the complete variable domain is EPEVTQTPSHQVTQMGQEVILRCVPISNHLYFYWYRQILGQKVEFLVSFYNNEISEKSEIFDDQFSVERPDGSNFTLKIRSTKLEDSAMYFCASILRLAVTNEQFFGPGTRLTVL.